These 25 T cell receptor beta chains came from one sample sequenced in a study of PD-1 blockade in mismatch repair-deficient tumors. Method: immunoSEQ multiplex PCR; TCRdb's copy keeps in-frame clones and lacks some. The sample lists tens of thousands of clones; approximately 80% were seen once. This sample comprised peripheral blood, obtained 44 weeks after starting pembrolizumab. The receptor source for this set is an adult with mismatch repair-deficient cancer.

This clone was detected only once. The V and J genes are TRBV10-3 and TRBJ2-7, with 8 bases aligning to TRBD2. V lost 11 bases and J lost 0; bases outside the gene matches: 12. CDR3 length equals 15 residues. Germline V CDR1 and CDR2: ENHRY, SYGVKD. DNA of the CDR3: TGTGCCTCCGGACTAGCCCTCGGGGGCTCCTACGAGCAGTACTTC. It is translated as CASGLALGGSYEQYF.

This rearrangement joins TRBV5-1 to TRBJ2-1; TRBD2 matches 7 bases. Trimming at V came to 4 bases and at J to 4 bases, leaving 14 bases not matched to a gene. Per the germline V gene, CDR1 is SGHRS and CDR2 is YFSETQ. The CDR3 length is 17 residues. CDR3 sequence: CASSALPGTTIYNEQFF. The DNA for the CDR3 is TGCGCCAGCAGCGCACTCCCCGGGACTACCATATACAATGAGCAGTTCTTC. Based on the CDR3 plus reference TRBV5-1 and TRBJ2-1, the full variable domain is KAGVTQTPRYLIKTRGQQVTLSCSPISGHRSVSWYQQTPGQGLQFLFEYFSETQRNKGNFPGRFSGRQFSNSRSEMNVSTLELGDSALYLCASSALPGTTIYNEQFFGPGTRLTVL.

This chain links TRBV7-8 with TRBJ2-7, with 8 nucleotides matching TRBD1. In germline, CDR1 is SGHVS, CDR2 FQNEAQ. V was pared by 4 bases and J by 3 bases, with 2 bases of the junction left unmatched. The CDR3 covers 13 residues. The CDR3 spells CASSSDRVYEQYF. The CDR3 DNA is TGTGCCAGCAGCTCGGACAGGGTCTACGAGCAGTACTTC. The full variable domain, with the rest looked up from reference TRBV7-8 and TRBJ2-7, is GAGVSQSPRYKVAKRGQDVALRCDPISGHVSLFWYQQALGQGPEFLTYFQNEAQLDKSGLPSDRFFAERPEGSVSTLKIQRTQQEDSAVYLCASSSDRVYEQYFGPGTRLTVT.

The genes are TRBV11-3 and TRBJ2-3, with D possibly being TRBD2 (6 bases). Trimming took 6 bases from V and 2 from J, leaving 12 bases between them. Germline V gives CDR1 SGHNT, CDR2 YENEEA. This CDR3 spans 14 amino acids. CDR3 loop: CASSRLAPTDTQYF. In DNA, the CDR3 is TGTGCCAGCAGTCGTCTAGCGCCCACAGATACGCAGTATTTT. The full variable domain, its missing parts supplied by reference TRBV11-3 and TRBJ2-3, is EAGVVQSPRYKIIEKKQPVAFWCNPISGHNTLYWYLQNLGQGPELLIRYENEEAVDDSQLPKDRFSAERLKGVDSTLKIQPAELGDSAVYLCASSRLAPTDTQYFGPGTRLTVL.

The genes are TRBV5-6 and TRBJ1-1; tentative D call: TRBD1 (5 bases). V was trimmed by 3 bases and J by 1 base, leaving 7 bases between them. The CDR3 totals 13 residues. Germline CDR1 SGHDT, CDR2 YYEEEE. DNA of the CDR3: TGTGCCAGCAGCTCCACAGGGAACACTGAAGCTTTCTTT. Translation gives CASSSTGNTEAFF.

The CDR3 bases are TGCACCAGCAGCCAAGATCCGCCCCGCGGGGAGCAGTACTTC. Residues: CTSSQDPPRGEQYF. J is TRBJ2-7 and V is TRBV1; the table calls TRBD2, which could not be checked here. TRBV1 is shown as a pseudogene. The CDR3 extends over 14 amino acids.

The genes are TRBV19 and TRBJ1-1, with a weak D call TRBD1 (5 bases). The V and J ends lost 6 bases and 4 bases respectively, with 12 bases between them. Germline V gives CDR1 LNHDA, CDR2 SQIVND (reference sequence). The CDR3 is 13 residues long. The CDR3 DNA sequence: TGTGCCAGTAGCCGAGTTGGGGGCACTGAAGCTTTCTTT. This sequence encodes CASSRVGGTEAFF.

V and J are TRBV7-9 and TRBJ2-7, with D uncertain. This CDR3 spans 12 amino acids. Looked up from germline, CDR1 is SEHNR and CDR2 is FQNEAQ (reference sequence). The V end was cut by 5 bases, the J end by 7 bases, with 12 bases between. CDR3 in amino acids: CASSLDGWEQYF. The CDR3 DNA sequence: TGTGCCAGCAGCCTTGACGGGTGGGAGCAGTACTTC.

The V call is TRBV5-5, the J call TRBJ1-1; D not certain. Looked up from germline, CDR1 is SGHKS and CDR2 is YYEKEE (reference sequence). V was trimmed by 2 bases and J by 5 bases, leaving 10 bases between them. This CDR3 is 13 amino acids long. CDR3 DNA: TGTGCCAGCAGCTTCAGTTCTGCAACTGAAGCTTTCTTT. Translation: CASSFSSATEAFF.

The chain is built from TRBV28 and TRBJ1-1; 7 nucleotides agree with TRBD1. The CDR3 contains 12 residues. In germline, CDR1 is MDHEN, CDR2 SYDVKM. V dropped 7 bases and J dropped 8; count of bases not matched to a gene: 7. CDR3 sequence: CASTPYRGEAFF. In DNA form, the CDR3 reads TGTGCCAGCACCCCATACAGGGGAGAAGCTTTCTTT.

This chain joins TRBV12-5 and TRBJ2-2; D call uncertain. V lost 3 bases to trimming and J lost 4 bases, with 15 bases between them. CDR3 length: 16 amino acids. Germline V gene sequence: CDR1 LGHNT, CDR2 FRNRAP. The CDR3 here is CASGLRVDQSTGELFF. Written as DNA, the CDR3 is TGTGCTAGTGGTTTACGAGTTGACCAGAGCACCGGGGAGCTGTTTTTT.

The chain has TRBV5-8 and TRBJ1-2, with TRBD1 identical over 8 bases. The CDR3 extends over 17 amino acids. Germline values: CDR1 SGHTS, CDR2 YDEGEE. Trimming cost V 0 bases and J 0 bases; bases outside gene matches: 7. Here the CDR3 DNA reads TGTGCCAGCAGCTTGGAAAGGGACAGGAGAACTAACTATGGCTACACCTTC. Protein product: CASSLERDRRTNYGYTF.

This chain connects TRBV4-1 to TRBJ2-4; 9 nucleotides match TRBD2. J gave up 2 bases and V 1 base, and 6 bases lay outside the gene matches. This CDR3 has 17 residues. The germline CDR1 and CDR2 sequences are MGHRA and YSYEKL. The CDR3 DNA follows: TGCGCCAGCAGCCAAGTAAGGCTAGCGGGGACCAAAAACATTCAGTACTTC. Amino acids: CASSQVRLAGTKNIQYF.

This chain links TRBV6-1 with TRBJ1-4; 7 bases are a match to TRBD1. The germline gives CDR1 MNHNS, CDR2 SASEGT. This CDR3 has 14 amino acids. The junction had 5 bases not matched to a gene; V was cut back by 5 bases and J by 5 bases. The CDR3 bases are TGTGCCAGCAGTCAGGGACAGAACAATGAAAAACTGTTTTTT. Translated: CASSQGQNNEKLFF.

V gene TRBV7-2 combines with J gene TRBJ2-1; the match to TRBD2 covers 9 bases. The CDR3 covers 18 residues. Looked up from germline, CDR1 is SGHTA and CDR2 is FQGNSA. V was clipped by 0 bases and J by 3 bases; unmatched bases: 9. Written as DNA, the CDR3 is TGTGCCAGCAGCTTAGCGGCTAGCGGGACCACTTTCTACAATGAGCAGTTCTTC. As protein: CASSLAASGTTFYNEQFF.

The chain couples TRBV7-9 to TRBJ2-7, with D uncertain. The V and J ends lost 5 bases and 0 bases respectively, with 8 bases between them. This CDR3 has 13 residues. Germline V gene data show CDR1 as SEHNR and CDR2 as FQNEAQ (reference sequence). CDR3 sequence (DNA): TGTGCCAGCAGCCCCTTCTCCTCCTACGAGCAGTACTTC. The encoded protein is CASSPFSSYEQYF.

This rearrangement joins TRBV5-1 to TRBJ1-2; D is perhaps TRBD1 (6 bases). V was cut by 5 bases and J by 3 bases, with 17 bases left in between. Germline V gene sequence: CDR1 SGHRS, CDR2 YFSETQ. CDR3 length equals 15 residues. Here the CDR3 DNA reads TGCGCCAGCAGTCCGGAGGGGGGCATGGACTATGGCTACACCTTC. Translating it yields CASSPEGGMDYGYTF.

The gene calls are TRBV6-5 and TRBJ2-7; D may match TRBD1 or TRBD2 (6 bases each). V was trimmed by 5 bases and J by 4 bases, leaving 9 bases between them. The CDR3 runs 12 residues. From germline, CDR1 is MNHEY and CDR2 SVGAGI. CDR3 sequence reads: CASSVGGYEQYF. The DNA for the CDR3 is TGTGCCAGCAGTGTAGGGGGGTACGAGCAGTACTTC.

On this clone: Other nucleotide sequences in the sample specify the same CDR3. The chain links TRBV7-2 to TRBJ2-2; D tentatively reads TRBD1 or TRBD2 (6 bases each). CDR3 size: 13 residues. Trimming took 6 bases from V and 4 from J, leaving 9 bases between them. Per germline, CDR1 SGHTA and CDR2 FQGNSA. The CDR3 loop is CASRRDTTGELFF. In DNA, the CDR3 is TGTGCCAGCAGGCGGGACACCACCGGGGAGCTGTTTTTT.

The V gene is TRBV18, the J gene TRBJ1-1; no firm D call. The CDR3 spans 14 residues. Germline V gives CDR1 KGHSH, CDR2 LQKENI. Trimming removed 2 bases at V and 1 base at J, with 8 bases between. This chain's CDR3 is CASSPSSPNTEAFF. CDR3 sequence (DNA): TGTGCCAGCTCACCATCCAGCCCGAACACTGAAGCTTTCTTT.

This clone is a singleton in its sample. V is TRBV18 and J is TRBJ2-5, with D perhaps matching TRBD2 (6 bases). The CDR3 runs 16 residues. The germline V gene encodes CDR1 KGHSH and CDR2 LQKENI. V dropped 2 bases and J dropped 1 base, with 14 bases sitting between them. This CDR3 reads CASSPRVGTAQETQYF. CDR3 DNA: TGTGCCAGCTCACCAAGGGTCGGGACTGCCCAAGAGACCCAGTACTTC.

A single count supports this clone. The chain couples TRBV5-1 to TRBJ1-1; 8 nucleotides match TRBD1. There are 13 residues in the CDR3. The germline CDR1 and CDR2 sequences are SGHRS and YFSETQ. Germline trimming cut 2 bases from V and 6 bases from J; bases unmatched to any gene: 3. The CDR3 DNA reads TGCGCCAGCAGCTTTCAGGGGGCCTCTGAAGCTTTCTTT. Protein: CASSFQGASEAFF.

The chain uses TRBV6-8 and TRBJ2-1, with 11 positions matching TRBD2. The CDR3 is made up of 21 amino acids. V gave up 5 bases and J gave up 1 base; unmatched junction bases: 19. Germline CDR1 reads MNHGY; CDR2 reads SAAAGT. This CDR3 reads CASSRRTSGRYVMASYNEQFF. CDR3 coding DNA: TGTGCCAGCAGTCGACGAACTAGCGGGAGATATGTTATGGCGTCCTACAATGAGCAGTTCTTC.

Notes on this clone: Other DNA sequences in this sample translate to the same CDR3. The chain employs TRBV27 and TRBJ2-2; TRBD2 is a possible D gene (6 bases). This CDR3 is built from 14 residues. The V gene lost 0 bases and the J gene lost 5 bases, with 7 bases spanning the gap. Germline V gene data show CDR1 as MNHEY and CDR2 as SMNVEV (reference sequence). The DNA for the CDR3 is TGTGCCAGCAGTTTATCCGGACTAACCGGGGAGCTGTTTTTT. Translated: CASSLSGLTGELFF.

J is TRBJ2-1 and V is TRBV9; TRBD2 agrees at 8 bases. Germline CDR1 reads SGDLS; CDR2 reads YYNGEE. Germline trimming cut 3 bases from V and 4 bases from J; bases unmatched to any gene: 9. This CDR3 is 16 amino acids long. The DNA of the CDR3 is TGTGCCAGCAGCGGGGGCATACAGCGGGAGTACAATGAGCAGTTCTTC. Its protein product is CASSGGIQREYNEQFF.